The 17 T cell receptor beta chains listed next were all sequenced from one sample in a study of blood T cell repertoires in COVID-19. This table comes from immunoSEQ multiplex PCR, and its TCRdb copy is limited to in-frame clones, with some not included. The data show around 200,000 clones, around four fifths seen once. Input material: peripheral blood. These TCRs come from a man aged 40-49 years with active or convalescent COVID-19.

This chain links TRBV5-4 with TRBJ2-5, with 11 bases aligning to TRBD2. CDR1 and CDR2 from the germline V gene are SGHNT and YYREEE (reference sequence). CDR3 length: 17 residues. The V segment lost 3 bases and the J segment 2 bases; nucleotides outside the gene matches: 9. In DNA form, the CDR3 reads TGTGCCAGCAGCTCCTACGGGACTAGCGGAAGTCAAGAGACCCAGTACTTC. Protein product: CASSSYGTSGSQETQYF.

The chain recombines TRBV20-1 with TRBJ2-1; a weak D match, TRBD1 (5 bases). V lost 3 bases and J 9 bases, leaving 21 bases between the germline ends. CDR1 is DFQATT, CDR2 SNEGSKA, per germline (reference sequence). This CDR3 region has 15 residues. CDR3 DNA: TGCAGTGCTAGTACAGGTTCTTTTTTCTATGGTGAGCAGTTCTTC. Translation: CSASTGSFFYGEQFF.

CDR3 sequence: CATSATGGRQPQHF. As DNA, the CDR3 is TGTGCCACCAGTGCGACAGGGGGCCGTCAGCCCCAGCATTTT. The V call is TRBV24-1, the J call TRBJ1-5, with 10 nucleotides matching TRBD1. Germline V gives CDR1 KGHDR, CDR2 SFDVKD. V dropped 5 bases and J dropped 6; count of bases not matched to a gene: 3. The CDR3 is made up of 14 amino acids.

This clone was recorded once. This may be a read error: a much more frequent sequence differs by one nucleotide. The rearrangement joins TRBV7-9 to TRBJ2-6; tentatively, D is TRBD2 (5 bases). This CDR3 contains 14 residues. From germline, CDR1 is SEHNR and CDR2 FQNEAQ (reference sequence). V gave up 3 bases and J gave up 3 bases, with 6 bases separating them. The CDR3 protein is CASSLGSGANVLTF. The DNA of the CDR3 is TGTGCCAGCAGCTTGGGGAGTGGGGCCAACGTCCTGACTTTC.

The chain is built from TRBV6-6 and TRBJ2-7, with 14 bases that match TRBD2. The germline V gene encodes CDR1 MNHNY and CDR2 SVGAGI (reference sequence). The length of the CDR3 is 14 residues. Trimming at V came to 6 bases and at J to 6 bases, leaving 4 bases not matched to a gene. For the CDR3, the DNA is TGTGCCAGCAGGGGGACTAGCGGGAGTCGCGAGCAGTACTTC. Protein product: CASRGTSGSREQYF.

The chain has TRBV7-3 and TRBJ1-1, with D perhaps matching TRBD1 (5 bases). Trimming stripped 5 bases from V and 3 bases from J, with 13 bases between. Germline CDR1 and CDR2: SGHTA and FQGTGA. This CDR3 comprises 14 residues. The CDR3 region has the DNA TGTGCCAGCAGCCCCGACAGAGATCACACTGAAGCTTTCTTT. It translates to CASSPDRDHTEAFF.

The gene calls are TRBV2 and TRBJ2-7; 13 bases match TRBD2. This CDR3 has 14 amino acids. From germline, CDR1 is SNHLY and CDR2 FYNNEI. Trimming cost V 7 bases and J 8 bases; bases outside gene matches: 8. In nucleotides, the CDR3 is TGTGCCAGCACCGAAAGACTAGCGGGAGGAAAGCAGTACTTC. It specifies CASTERLAGGKQYF.

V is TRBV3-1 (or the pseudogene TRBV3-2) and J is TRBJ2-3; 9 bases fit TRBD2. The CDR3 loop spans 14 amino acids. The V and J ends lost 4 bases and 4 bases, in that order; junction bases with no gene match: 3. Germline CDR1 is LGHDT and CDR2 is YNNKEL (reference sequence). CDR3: CASSRLAGADTQYF. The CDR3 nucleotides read TGTGCCAGCAGCCGGTTAGCGGGAGCAGATACGCAGTATTTT.

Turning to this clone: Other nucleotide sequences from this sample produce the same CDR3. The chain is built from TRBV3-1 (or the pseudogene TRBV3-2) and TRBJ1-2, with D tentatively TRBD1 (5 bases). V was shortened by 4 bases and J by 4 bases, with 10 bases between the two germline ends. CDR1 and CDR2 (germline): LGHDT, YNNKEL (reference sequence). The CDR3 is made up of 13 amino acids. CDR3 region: CASSPTGGYGYTF. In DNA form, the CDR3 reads TGTGCCAGCAGCCCTACAGGTGGCTATGGCTACACCTTC.

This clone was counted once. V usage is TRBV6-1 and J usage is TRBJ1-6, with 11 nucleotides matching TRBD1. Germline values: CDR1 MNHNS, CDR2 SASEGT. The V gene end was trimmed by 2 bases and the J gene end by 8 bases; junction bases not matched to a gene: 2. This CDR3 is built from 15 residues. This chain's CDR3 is CASSERGQGDSPLHF. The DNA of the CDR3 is TGTGCCAGCAGTGAACGGGGACAGGGGGATTCACCCCTCCACTTT.

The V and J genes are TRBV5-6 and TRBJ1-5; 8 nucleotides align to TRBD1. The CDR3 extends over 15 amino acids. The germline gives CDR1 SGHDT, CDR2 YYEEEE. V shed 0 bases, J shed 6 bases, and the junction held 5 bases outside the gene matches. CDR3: CASSLDRGFGQPQHF. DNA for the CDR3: TGTGCCAGCAGCTTGGACAGGGGGTTCGGTCAGCCCCAGCATTTT.

CDR3 sequence reads: CASSYAGAPGNTIYF. The CDR3 nucleotides read TGTGCCAGCAGTTACGCAGGGGCTCCCGGAAACACCATATATTTT. The V and J genes are TRBV6-5 and TRBJ1-3; D perhaps matches TRBD1 (6 bases). Trimming took 2 bases from V and 4 from J, leaving 12 bases between them. CDR3 size: 15 residues. Germline lookup yields CDR1 MNHEY and CDR2 SVGAGI.

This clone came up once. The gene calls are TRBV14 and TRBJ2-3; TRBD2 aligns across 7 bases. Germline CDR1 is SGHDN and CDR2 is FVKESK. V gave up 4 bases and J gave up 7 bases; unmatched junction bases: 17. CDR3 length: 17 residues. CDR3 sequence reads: CASSPPGLGEARYTQYF. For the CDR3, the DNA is TGTGCCAGCAGCCCTCCCGGACTAGGGGAAGCTAGGTATACGCAGTATTTT.

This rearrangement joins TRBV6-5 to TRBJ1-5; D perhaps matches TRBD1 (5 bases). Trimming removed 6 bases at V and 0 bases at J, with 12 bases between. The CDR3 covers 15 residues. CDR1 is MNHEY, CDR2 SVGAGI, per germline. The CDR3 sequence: CASSRDRISNQPQHF. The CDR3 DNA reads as TGTGCCAGCAGCCGCGACAGAATTAGCAATCAGCCCCAGCATTTT.

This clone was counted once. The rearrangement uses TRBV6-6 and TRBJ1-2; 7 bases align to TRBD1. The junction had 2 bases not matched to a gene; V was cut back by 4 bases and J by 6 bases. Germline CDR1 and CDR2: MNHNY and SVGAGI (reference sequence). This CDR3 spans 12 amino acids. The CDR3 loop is CASSSQGDGYTF. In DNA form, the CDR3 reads TGTGCCAGCAGTTCTCAGGGGGATGGCTACACCTTC.

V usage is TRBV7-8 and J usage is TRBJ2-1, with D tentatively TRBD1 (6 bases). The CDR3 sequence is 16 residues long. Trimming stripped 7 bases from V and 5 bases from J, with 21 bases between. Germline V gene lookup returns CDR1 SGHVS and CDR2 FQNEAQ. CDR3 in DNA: TGTGCCAGCACCGCAGGGGTAACGCCGCCTGACAATGAGCAGTTCTTC. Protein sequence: CASTAGVTPPDNEQFF.

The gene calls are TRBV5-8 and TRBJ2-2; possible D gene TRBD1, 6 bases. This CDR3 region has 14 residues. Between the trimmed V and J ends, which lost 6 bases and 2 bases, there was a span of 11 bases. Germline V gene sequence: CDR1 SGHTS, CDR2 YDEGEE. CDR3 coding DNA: TGTGCCAGCAAGGGGGATTCCAACACCGGGGAGCTGTTTTTT. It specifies CASKGDSNTGELFF.